Following are 17 T cell receptor beta chains from one sample sequenced in a study of shared clonotypes between healthy human individuals. Measured with immunoSEQ multiplex PCR; TCRdb has only the in-frame clones, and not every one. The sample carries over 2,000,000 clones, 85% to 95% recorded once. The naive CD8 subset, CD45RO-negative cells positively selected for CCR7, excluded terminally differentiated effector memory CD45RA+ cells. Specimen: naive CD8+ T cells from PBMCs. The receptor source for this set is a man aged 18 to 29 in good health. Some clones in this sample may be carry-over from other donors' samples.

V is TRBV15 and J is TRBJ2-7; D unclear. Trimming left V 0 bases short and J 4 bases short, with 7 bases between. The CDR3 covers 13 residues. CDR1 and CDR2 from the germline V gene are LNHNV and YYDKDF (reference sequence). CDR3 region: CATSREWGYEQYF. The DNA for the CDR3 is TGTGCCACCAGCAGAGAGTGGGGTTACGAGCAGTACTTC.

The J gene is TRBJ2-7, the V gene TRBV14; D may be TRBD1 or TRBD2 (5 bases each). The V end was cut by 0 bases, the J end by 2 bases, with 14 bases between. CDR1 and CDR2 from the germline V gene are SGHDN and FVKESK. This CDR3 spans 16 amino acids. The CDR3, as DNA: TGTGCCAGCAGCCAAGAGGCCGGGACGTTGGCCTACGAGCAGTACTTC. Amino acids: CASSQEAGTLAYEQYF. The entire variable domain, with the rest obtained from reference TRBV14 and TRBJ2-7, is as follows: EAGVTQFPSHSVIEKGQTVTLRCDPISGHDNLYWYRRVMGKEIKFLLHFVKESKQDESGMPNNRFLAERTGGTYSTLKVQPAELEDSGVYFCASSQEAGTLAYEQYFGPGTRLTVT.

The chain has TRBV6-1 and TRBJ2-5; tentatively, D is TRBD1 (5 bases). The CDR3 runs to 12 residues. CDR1 is MNHNS, CDR2 SASEGT, per germline. V was shortened by 7 bases and J by 4 bases, with 10 bases between the two germline ends. CDR3 in amino acids: CASTGNIETQYF. Written as DNA, the CDR3 is TGTGCCAGCACAGGGAACATAGAGACCCAGTACTTC.

This clone was detected only once. This sequence joins TRBV29-1 and TRBJ2-1, with TRBD1 identical over 9 bases. CDR1 and CDR2 (germline): SQVTM, ANQGSEA. The CDR3 length is 14 residues. J was trimmed by 5 bases and V by 7 bases; bases with no gene match: 9. The DNA for the CDR3 is TGCAGCGCTTGGGGACAGGGACTGAACAATGAGCAGTTCTTC. Protein product: CSAWGQGLNNEQFF.

In this sample, this clone turned up once. V gene TRBV15 combines with J gene TRBJ1-5, with D possibly being TRBD1 (5 bases). Germline V lookup: CDR1 LNHNV, CDR2 YYDKDF (reference sequence). The CDR3 runs to 16 residues. V lost 1 base and J 0 bases, leaving 10 bases between the germline ends. For the CDR3, the DNA is TGTGCCACCAGCAGAGTCAGGGAGCGTAGCAATCAGCCCCAGCATTTT. It translates to CATSRVRERSNQPQHF.

The gene calls are TRBV27 and TRBJ2-7; D is perhaps TRBD1 (6 bases). Germline loops: CDR1 MNHEY, CDR2 SMNVEV (reference sequence). The CDR3 spans 14 residues. Trimming shortened V by 6 bases and J by 2 bases, and 14 bases separated the two germline ends. The CDR3 DNA is TGTGCCAGCAGCTGGACAGCGCTAACCTACGAGCAGTACTTC. It translates to CASSWTALTYEQYF.

The rearrangement uses TRBV7-6 and TRBJ2-1; TRBD2 aligns across 10 bases. The CDR3 totals 15 residues. Per the germline V gene, CDR1 is SGHVS and CDR2 is FNYEAQ. The trim removed 3 bases at V and 9 bases at J, leaving 8 bases unmatched. The CDR3 loop reads CASSFFLAGAGEQFF. The CDR3 DNA follows: TGTGCCAGCAGCTTCTTCCTAGCGGGAGCGGGTGAGCAGTTCTTC.

This chain connects TRBV27 to TRBJ2-6, with 11 bases identical to TRBD2. Trimming at V came to 7 bases and at J to 0 bases, leaving 2 bases not matched to a gene. The CDR3 spans 16 residues. Germline V CDR1 and CDR2: MNHEY, SMNVEV (reference sequence). The CDR3 nucleotides read TGTGCCAGCACGACTAGCGGGAACTCTGGGGCCAACGTCCTGACTTTC. Encoded protein: CASTTSGNSGANVLTF.

The chain uses TRBV25-1 and TRBJ2-1; 11 bases match TRBD2. Trimming cost V 3 bases and J 6 bases; bases outside gene matches: 10. The CDR3 covers 17 residues. The germline V gene has CDR1 MGHDK and CDR2 SYGVNS. For the CDR3, the DNA is TGTGCCAGCAGTGAGTGGGGTCTAGCGGGAGGAGGCAATGAGCAGTTCTTC. Its translation is CASSEWGLAGGGNEQFF.

The rearrangement joins TRBV15 to TRBJ1-5; the D gene is possibly TRBD1 (5 bases). From germline, CDR1 is LNHNV and CDR2 YYDKDF (reference sequence). The CDR3 is 15 residues long. V lost 3 bases to trimming and J lost 4 bases, with 13 bases between them. CDR3 sequence (DNA): TGTGCCACCAGCAGCCTAAGGGGACCAAATCAGCCCCAGCATTTT. Encoded protein: CATSSLRGPNQPQHF.

This clone was detected once. Other DNA sequences of this sample code for an identical CDR3. V gene TRBV4-3 combines with J gene TRBJ1-5; D might be TRBD1 (6 bases). Trimming shortened V by 0 bases and J by 7 bases, and 13 bases separated the two germline ends. This CDR3 is built from 15 residues. Germline CDR1 is LGHNA and CDR2 is YSLEER. The CDR3 sequence: CASSQDSGEGQPQHF. CDR3 in DNA: TGCGCCAGCAGCCAAGATTCAGGGGAGGGGCAGCCCCAGCATTTT.

The genes are TRBV6-5 and TRBJ2-1; D is perhaps TRBD2 (6 bases). V lost 2 bases and J lost 4, with 15 bases in between. Germline V lookup: CDR1 MNHEY, CDR2 SVGAGI. This CDR3 comprises 16 residues. The chain's CDR3 is CASSYVGSTSYNEQFF. The CDR3 bases are TGTGCCAGCAGTTACGTCGGGAGCACCTCTTACAATGAGCAGTTCTTC.

The V gene is TRBV28, the J gene TRBJ2-7; D is possibly TRBD2 (6 bases). The CDR3 is 13 residues long. Germline V gene lookup returns CDR1 MDHEN and CDR2 SYDVKM. Trimming took 7 bases from V and 5 from J, leaving 15 bases between them. The CDR3 loop is CASMPLGGNEQYF. As DNA, the CDR3 is TGTGCCAGCATGCCTCTGGGGGGTAACGAGCAGTACTTC.

This clone was picked up a small number of times. The V and J genes are TRBV7-7 and TRBJ2-2; 7 bases are a match to TRBD2. The CDR3 length is 14 residues. V lost 0 bases to trimming and J lost 6 bases; unmatched junction nucleotides: 1. In germline, CDR1 is SSHAT, CDR2 FNYEAQ (reference sequence). The DNA for the CDR3 is TGTGCCAGCAGCTTAGCAGGGAGGGCCGGGGAGCTGTTTTTT. It is translated as CASSLAGRAGELFF.

A word on this clone: Additional DNA sequences in this sample encode the identical CDR3. The rearrangement uses TRBV9 and TRBJ1-1; D is unclear. V lost 0 bases and J lost 2, with 8 bases in between. Germline V gene sequence: CDR1 SGDLS, CDR2 YYNGEE. CDR3 size: 14 residues. The CDR3 protein is CASSVGSANTEAFF. CDR3 nucleotide sequence: TGTGCCAGCAGCGTAGGCAGCGCTAACACTGAAGCTTTCTTT.

The V gene is TRBV29-1, the J gene TRBJ2-2; D is possibly TRBD1 (6 bases). CDR3 length equals 12 residues. V was clipped by 4 bases and J by 7 bases, with 10 bases between them. CDR1 SQVTM and CDR2 ANQGSEA come from the germline V gene. The CDR3 nucleotides are TGCAGCGTTGTCGGGACAATCGGGGAGCTGTTTTTT. Protein: CSVVGTIGELFF.

The sample holds one count of this clone. The chain couples TRBV28 to TRBJ1-4; D possibly corresponds to TRBD1 (5 bases). Trimming stripped 2 bases from V and 12 bases from J, with 28 bases between. CDR3 length: 18 residues. Germline-derived CDR1 and CDR2 are MDHEN and SYDVKM. The CDR3, as DNA: TGTGCCAGCAGTTTACTTCAGTTTCGGGGGTCAAGTTTTTTGGAACTGTTTTTT. The encoded protein is CASSLLQFRGSSFLELFF.